This T cell receptor (beta chain) came from a study of T cell responses to AZD1222 COVID-19 vaccine. The assay was immunoSEQ multiplex PCR, and TCRdb's table has in-frame clones only and misses some. There are approximately 92,000 clones in the sample; roughly nine tenths occur only once, and around 6.9% lies in the top ten. Trimming pared 0 bases from V and 4 bases from J, leaving 10 bases between. This CDR3 contains 14 residues. The germline V gene has CDR1 SGHDT and CDR2 YYEEEE. The receptor was derived from an adult in good health. The chain carries TRBV5-6 and TRBJ2-5, with D perhaps given as TRBD1 or TRBD2 (5 bases each). The specimen comprised peripheral blood, sampled on day 0 of AZD1222 vaccination. In DNA form, the CDR3 reads TGTGCCAGCAGCTTGGCATTGAGGGGAGAGACCCAGTACTTC. Amino acids: CASSLALRGETQYF.